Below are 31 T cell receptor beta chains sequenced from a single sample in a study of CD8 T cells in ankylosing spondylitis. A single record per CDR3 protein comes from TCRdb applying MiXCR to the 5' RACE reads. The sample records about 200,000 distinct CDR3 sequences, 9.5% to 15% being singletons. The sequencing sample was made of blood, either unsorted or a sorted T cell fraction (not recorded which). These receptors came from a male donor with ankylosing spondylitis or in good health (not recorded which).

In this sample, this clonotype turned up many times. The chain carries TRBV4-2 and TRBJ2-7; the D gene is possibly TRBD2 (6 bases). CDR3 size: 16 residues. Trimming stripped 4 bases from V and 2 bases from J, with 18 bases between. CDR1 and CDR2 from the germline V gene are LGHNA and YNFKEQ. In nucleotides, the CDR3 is TGTGCCAGCAGCCCCCAGGAGGGGACGGGGACCTACGAGCAGTACTTC. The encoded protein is CASSPQEGTGTYEQYF.

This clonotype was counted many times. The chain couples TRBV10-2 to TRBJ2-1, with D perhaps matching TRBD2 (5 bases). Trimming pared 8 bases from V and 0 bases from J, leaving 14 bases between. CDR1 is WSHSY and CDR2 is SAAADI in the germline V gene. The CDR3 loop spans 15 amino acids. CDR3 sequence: CASGSGLSSYNEQFF. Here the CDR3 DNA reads TGCGCCAGCGGGAGCGGCCTAAGCTCCTACAATGAGCAGTTCTTC.

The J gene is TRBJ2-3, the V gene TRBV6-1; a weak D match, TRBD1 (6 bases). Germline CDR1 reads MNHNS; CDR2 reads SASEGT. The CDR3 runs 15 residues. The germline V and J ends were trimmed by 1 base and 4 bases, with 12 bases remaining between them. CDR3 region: CASSEERDTSDTQYF. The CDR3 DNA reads TGTGCCAGCAGTGAAGAAAGGGACACTTCAGATACGCAGTATTTT.

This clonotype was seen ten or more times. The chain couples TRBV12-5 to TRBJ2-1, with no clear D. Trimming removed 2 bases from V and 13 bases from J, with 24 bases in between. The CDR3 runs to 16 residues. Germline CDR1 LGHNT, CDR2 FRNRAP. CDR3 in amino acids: CASGLTTADPRVLQFF. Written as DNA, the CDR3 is TGTGCTAGTGGTTTGACTACCGCGGATCCTCGAGTTCTTCAGTTCTTC.

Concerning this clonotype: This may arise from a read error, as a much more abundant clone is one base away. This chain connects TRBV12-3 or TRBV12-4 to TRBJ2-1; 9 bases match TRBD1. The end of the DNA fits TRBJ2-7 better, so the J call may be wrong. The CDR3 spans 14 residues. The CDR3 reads CASSAGTGNNEQYF. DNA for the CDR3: TGTGCCAGCAGCGCCGGGACAGGGAATAATGAGCAGTACTTC.

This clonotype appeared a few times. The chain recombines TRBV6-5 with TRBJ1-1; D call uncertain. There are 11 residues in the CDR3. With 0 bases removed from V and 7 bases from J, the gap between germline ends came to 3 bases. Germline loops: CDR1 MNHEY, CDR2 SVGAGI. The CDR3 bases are TGTGCCAGCAGTTACTCGAGTGAAGCTTTCTTT. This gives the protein CASSYSSEAFF.

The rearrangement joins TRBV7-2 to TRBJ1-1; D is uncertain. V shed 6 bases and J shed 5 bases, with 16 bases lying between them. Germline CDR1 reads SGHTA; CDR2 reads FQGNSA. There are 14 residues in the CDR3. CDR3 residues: CASSTRGPGTEAFF. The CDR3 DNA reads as TGTGCCAGCAGTACCAGAGGGCCAGGAACTGAAGCTTTCTTT.

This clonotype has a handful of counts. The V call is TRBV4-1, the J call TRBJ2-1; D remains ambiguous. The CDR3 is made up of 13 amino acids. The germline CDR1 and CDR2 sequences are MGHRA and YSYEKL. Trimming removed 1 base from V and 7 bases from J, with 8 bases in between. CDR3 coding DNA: TGCGCCAGCAGCCAAGTAGGGTTAAATGAGCAGTTCTTC. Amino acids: CASSQVGLNEQFF.

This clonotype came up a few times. CDR3 in amino acids: CASSLAGSLEAFF. In DNA form, the CDR3 reads TGTGCCAGCAGCTTAGCCGGATCGCTTGAAGCTTTCTTT. The chain carries TRBV7-9 and TRBJ1-1, with D uncertain. V dropped 0 bases and J dropped 7 bases, with 9 bases sitting between them. Germline-derived CDR1 and CDR2 are SEHNR and FQNEAQ (reference sequence). The CDR3 consists of 13 residues.

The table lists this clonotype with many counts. The CDR3 region is CASAAGQAYEQYF. The CDR3 region has the DNA TGTGCCAGCGCCGCAGGGCAAGCCTACGAGCAGTACTTC. This sequence joins TRBV12-3 or TRBV12-4 and TRBJ2-7; weak D call: TRBD1 (5 bases). This CDR3 contains 13 residues. The ends were cut back, 8 bases at V and 2 bases at J, with 13 bases in the middle.

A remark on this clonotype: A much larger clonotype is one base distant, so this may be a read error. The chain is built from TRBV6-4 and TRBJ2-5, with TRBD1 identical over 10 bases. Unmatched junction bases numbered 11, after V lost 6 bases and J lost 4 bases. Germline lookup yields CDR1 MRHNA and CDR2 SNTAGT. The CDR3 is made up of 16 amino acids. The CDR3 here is CASSPRLGQGTETQYF. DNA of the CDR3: TGTGCCAGCAGCCCCCGACTGGGACAGGGGACAGAGACCCAGTACTTC.

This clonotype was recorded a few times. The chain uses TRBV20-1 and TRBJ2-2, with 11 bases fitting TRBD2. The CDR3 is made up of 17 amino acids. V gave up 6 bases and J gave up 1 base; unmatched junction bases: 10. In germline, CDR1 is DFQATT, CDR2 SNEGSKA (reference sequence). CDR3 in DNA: TGCAGTGCCAGATGGGCTAGCGGGGGGAAGAACACCGGGGAGCTGTTTTTT. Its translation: CSARWASGGKNTGELFF.

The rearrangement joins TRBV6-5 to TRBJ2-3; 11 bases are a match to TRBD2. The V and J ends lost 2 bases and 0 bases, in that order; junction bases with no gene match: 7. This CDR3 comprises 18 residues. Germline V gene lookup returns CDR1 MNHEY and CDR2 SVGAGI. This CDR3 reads CASSYGLAGGLSTDTQYF. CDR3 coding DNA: TGTGCCAGCAGTTACGGGCTAGCGGGGGGTCTAAGCACAGATACGCAGTATTTT.

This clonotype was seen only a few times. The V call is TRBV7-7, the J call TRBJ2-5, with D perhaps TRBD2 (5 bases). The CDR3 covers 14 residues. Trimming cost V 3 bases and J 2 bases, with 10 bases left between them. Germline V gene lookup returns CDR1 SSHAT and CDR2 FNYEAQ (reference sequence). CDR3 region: CASSFTTNQETQYF. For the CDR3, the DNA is TGTGCCAGCAGCTTTACGACTAATCAAGAGACCCAGTACTTC.

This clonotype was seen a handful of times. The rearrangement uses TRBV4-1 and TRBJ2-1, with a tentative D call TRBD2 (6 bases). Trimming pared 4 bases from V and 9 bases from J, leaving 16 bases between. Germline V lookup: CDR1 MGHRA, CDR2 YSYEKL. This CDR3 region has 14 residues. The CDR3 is CASSPRLVRPEQFF. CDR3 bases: TGCGCCAGCAGCCCGAGACTAGTTCGCCCTGAGCAGTTCTTC.

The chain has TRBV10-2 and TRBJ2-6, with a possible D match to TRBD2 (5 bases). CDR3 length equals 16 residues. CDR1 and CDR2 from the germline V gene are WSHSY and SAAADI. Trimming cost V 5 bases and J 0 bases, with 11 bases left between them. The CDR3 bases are TGCGCCAGCAGTAGAGGGCCTAACTCTGGGGCCAACGTCCTGACTTTC. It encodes CASSRGPNSGANVLTF.

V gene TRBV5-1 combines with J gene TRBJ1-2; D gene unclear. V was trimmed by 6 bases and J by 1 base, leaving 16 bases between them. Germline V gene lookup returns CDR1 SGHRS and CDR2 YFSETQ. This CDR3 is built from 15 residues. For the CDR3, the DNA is TGCGCCAGCACCCCGTGGGCAGAACATAACTATGGCTACACCTTC. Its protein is CASTPWAEHNYGYTF.

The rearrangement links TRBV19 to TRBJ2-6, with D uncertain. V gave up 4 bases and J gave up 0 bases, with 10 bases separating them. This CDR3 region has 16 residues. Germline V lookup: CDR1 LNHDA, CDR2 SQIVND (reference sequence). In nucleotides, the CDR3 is TGTGCCAGTAGTAAACCAGGTCCCTCTGGGGCCAACGTCCTGACTTTC. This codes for CASSKPGPSGANVLTF.

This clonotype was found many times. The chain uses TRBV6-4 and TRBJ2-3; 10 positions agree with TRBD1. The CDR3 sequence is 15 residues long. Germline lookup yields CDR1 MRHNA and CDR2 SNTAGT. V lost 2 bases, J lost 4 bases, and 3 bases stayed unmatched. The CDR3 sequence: CASSDVTGGADTQYF. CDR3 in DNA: TGTGCCAGCAGTGACGTGACAGGGGGCGCAGATACGCAGTATTTT.

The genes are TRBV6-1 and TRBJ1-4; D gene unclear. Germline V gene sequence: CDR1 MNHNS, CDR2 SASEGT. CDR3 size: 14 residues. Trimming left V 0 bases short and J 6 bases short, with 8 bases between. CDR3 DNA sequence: TGTGCCAGCAGTGAAGCGAAATCGGATGAAAAACTGTTTTTT. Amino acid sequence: CASSEAKSDEKLFF.

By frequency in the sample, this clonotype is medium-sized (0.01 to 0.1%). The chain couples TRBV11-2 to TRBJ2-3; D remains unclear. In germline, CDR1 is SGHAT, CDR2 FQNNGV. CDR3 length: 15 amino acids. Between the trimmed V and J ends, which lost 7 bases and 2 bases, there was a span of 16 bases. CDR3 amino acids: CASTQEDRNTDTQYF. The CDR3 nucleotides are TGTGCCAGCACCCAAGAGGACCGGAACACAGATACGCAGTATTTT.

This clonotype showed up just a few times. CDR3 DNA sequence: TGTGCCCGGGGGGACTTCAACACCGGGGAGCTGTTTTTT. Residues: CARGDFNTGELFF. The chain has TRBV30 and TRBJ2-2, with 7 bases aligning to TRBD2. Trimming cost V 8 bases and J 2 bases; bases outside gene matches: 5. Germline assignment: CDR1 GTSNPN and CDR2 SVGIG (reference sequence). This CDR3 region has 13 residues.

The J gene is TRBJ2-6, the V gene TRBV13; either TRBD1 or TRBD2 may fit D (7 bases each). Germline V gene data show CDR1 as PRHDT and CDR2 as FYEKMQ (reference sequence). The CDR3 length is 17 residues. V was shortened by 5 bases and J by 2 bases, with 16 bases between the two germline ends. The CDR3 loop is CASSPQGGGAGANVLTF. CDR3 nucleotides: TGTGCCAGCAGCCCGCAGGGGGGAGGGGCTGGGGCCAACGTCCTGACTTTC.

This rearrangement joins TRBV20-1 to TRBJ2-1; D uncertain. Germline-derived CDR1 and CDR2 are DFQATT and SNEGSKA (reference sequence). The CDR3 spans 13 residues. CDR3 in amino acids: CSADRADYNEQFF. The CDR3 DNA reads TGCAGCGCTGATAGGGCAGATTACAATGAGCAGTTCTTC.

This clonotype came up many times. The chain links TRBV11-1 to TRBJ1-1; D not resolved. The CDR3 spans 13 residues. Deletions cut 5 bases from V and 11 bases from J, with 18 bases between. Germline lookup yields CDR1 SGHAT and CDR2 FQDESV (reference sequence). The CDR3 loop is CASSPWGGLGAFF. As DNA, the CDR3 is TGTGCCAGCAGCCCTTGGGGAGGGCTTGGGGCTTTCTTT.

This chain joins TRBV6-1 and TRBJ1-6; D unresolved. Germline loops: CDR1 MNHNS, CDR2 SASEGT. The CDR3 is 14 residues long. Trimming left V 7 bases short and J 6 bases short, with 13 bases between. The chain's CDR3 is CASKGRQRNSPLHF. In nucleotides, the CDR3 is TGTGCCAGCAAAGGGAGGCAGCGTAATTCACCCCTCCACTTT.

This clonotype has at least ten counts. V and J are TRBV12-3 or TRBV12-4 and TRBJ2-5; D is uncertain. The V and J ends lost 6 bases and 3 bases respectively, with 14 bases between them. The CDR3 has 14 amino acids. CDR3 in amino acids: CASRLGYEEETQYF. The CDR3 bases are TGTGCCAGCAGGCTCGGATACGAGGAAGAGACCCAGTACTTC.

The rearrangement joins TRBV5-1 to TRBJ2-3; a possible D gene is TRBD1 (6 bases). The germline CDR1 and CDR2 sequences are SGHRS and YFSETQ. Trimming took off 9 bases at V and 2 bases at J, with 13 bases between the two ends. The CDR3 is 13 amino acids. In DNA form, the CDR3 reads TGCGCCACCGGAAGGGGGTACACAGATACGCAGTATTTT. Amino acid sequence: CATGRGYTDTQYF.

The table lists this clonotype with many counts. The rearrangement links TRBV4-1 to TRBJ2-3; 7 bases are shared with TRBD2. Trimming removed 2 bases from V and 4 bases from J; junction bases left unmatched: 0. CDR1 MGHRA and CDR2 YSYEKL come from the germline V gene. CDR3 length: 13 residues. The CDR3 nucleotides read TGCGCCAGCAGCCAACTAGCGGCAGATACGCAGTATTTT. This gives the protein CASSQLAADTQYF.

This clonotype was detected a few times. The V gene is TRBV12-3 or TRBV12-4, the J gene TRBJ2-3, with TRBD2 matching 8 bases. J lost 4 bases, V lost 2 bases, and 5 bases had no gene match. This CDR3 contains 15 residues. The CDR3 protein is CASSLSGGRADTQYF. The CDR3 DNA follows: TGTGCCAGCAGTTTAAGCGGGGGCCGCGCAGATACGCAGTATTTT.

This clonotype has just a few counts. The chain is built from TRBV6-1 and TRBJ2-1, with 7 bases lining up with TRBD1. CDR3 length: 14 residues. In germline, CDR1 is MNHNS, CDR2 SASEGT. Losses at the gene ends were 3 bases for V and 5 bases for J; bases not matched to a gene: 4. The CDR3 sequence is CASSEAGGNNEQFF. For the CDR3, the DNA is TGTGCCAGCAGTGAGGCAGGGGGAAACAATGAGCAGTTCTTC.